Described below is a single T cell receptor (beta chain) sequence and its context. Its antigen is not known. The source of the sample is a study of CD8+ T cells in alopecia areata. The wider study: For the treated group, dosing was oral tofacitinib at 5 to 10 mg twice daily. Affected scalp percentage set treated patients' severity scores. General study points: Scalp clonality, together with expanded CD8+ clones among the top 100, fell significantly with tofacitinib.

Investigators isolated RNA and reverse transcribed it into cDNA to act as the sequencing template. Only in-frame clones appear in the TCRdb table, and some are missing; sequencing was by immunoSEQ multiplex PCR. The profile shows 130,000 or so clones, about 85% of them singletons. Germline V gene sequence: CDR1 SQVTM, CDR2 ANQGSEA. V was cut by 3 bases and J by 6 bases, with 9 bases left in between. This CDR3 has 12 amino acids. Stated treatment: oral pan-JAK inhibitor, 5-10 mg twice daily. Collection of lesional scalp punch biopsies and peripheral blood was performed in alopecia areata patients. This receptor was taken from a human donor with alopecia areata. The sample in question was CD8+ T cells sorted from blood, obtained at week 4, from a patient treated with tofacitinib. The V call is TRBV29-1, the J call TRBJ2-1; a weak D match, TRBD2 (6 bases). The CDR3 sequence is CSVEGGGNEQFF. The CDR3 DNA reads as TGCAGCGTTGAGGGGGGAGGCAATGAGCAGTTCTTC.